The 15 T cell receptor beta chains below come from one sample, sequenced in a study of technical replicates of blood from several donors. Assay: immunoSEQ multiplex PCR; the TCRdb copy retains only in-frame clones and omits some. The sample includes about 81,000 clones, almost 96% seen only once; the top ten take roughly 0.37%. Sequencing was carried out using T cells isolated from PBMCs. These receptors all stem from a human donor in good health.

This clone was counted once. The rearrangement joins TRBV10-3 to TRBJ1-1; D perhaps matches TRBD1 (5 bases). Germline V gives CDR1 ENHRY, CDR2 SYGVKD. Trimming cost V 0 bases and J 3 bases, with 14 bases left between them. The CDR3 sequence is 16 residues long. The CDR3 sequence: CAISESIGSRDTEAFF. CDR3 DNA: TGTGCCATCAGTGAGTCGATCGGGTCCAGGGACACTGAAGCTTTCTTT.

The chain carries TRBV7-9 and TRBJ1-3; D remains ambiguous. CDR1 is SEHNR, CDR2 FQNEAQ, per germline (reference sequence). Trimming took 6 bases from V and 0 from J, leaving 12 bases between them. This CDR3 contains 15 residues. The CDR3 DNA is TGTGCCAGCAGGGTTCAAGTGAGCTCTGGAAACACCATATATTTT. The encoded protein is CASRVQVSSGNTIYF.

The genes are TRBV11-2 and TRBJ2-7; D gene uncertain. This CDR3 region has 16 residues. From germline, CDR1 is SGHAT and CDR2 FQNNGV. Deletions cut 4 bases from V and 3 bases from J, with 19 bases between. CDR3: CASSSIPEEYLYEQYF. The DNA for the CDR3 is TGTGCCAGCAGCTCAATACCCGAGGAATATCTCTACGAGCAGTACTTC. The full variable domain, completed using reference TRBV11-2 and TRBJ2-7, is EAGVAQSPRYKIIEKRQSVAFWCNPISGHATLYWYQQILGQGPKLLIQFQNNGVVDDSQLPKDRFSAERLKGVDSTLKIQPAKLEDSAVYLCASSSIPEEYLYEQYFGPGTRLTVT.

The rearrangement links TRBV5-6 to TRBJ2-2, with D hard to call. Trimming pared 0 bases from V and 1 base from J, leaving 10 bases between. Germline V gene sequence: CDR1 SGHDT, CDR2 YYEEEE. This CDR3 comprises 16 residues. The CDR3, as DNA: TGTGCCAGCAGCTTGGCCGGCAGCGTGAACACCGGGGAGCTGTTTTTT. Its translation is CASSLAGSVNTGELFF.

This chain links TRBV7-8 with TRBJ1-4, with D possibly being TRBD1 (6 bases). The germline V gene has CDR1 SGHVS and CDR2 FQNEAQ. Trimming took off 4 bases at V and 13 bases at J, with 13 bases between the two ends. The CDR3 has 12 residues. CDR3 in DNA: TGTGCCAGCAGCTCGGGGGGGGCAGGACTGTTTTTT. The encoded protein is CASSSGGAGLFF.

The CDR3 spells CASSQVQAVSDTQYF. CDR3 DNA sequence: TGCGCCAGCAGCCAAGTACAAGCGGTCTCAGATACGCAGTATTTT. J is TRBJ2-3 and V is TRBV4-1; tentatively, D is TRBD2 (5 bases). The length of the CDR3 is 15 residues. Trimming stripped 1 base from V and 4 bases from J, with 12 bases between. The V gene's germline CDR1 is MGHRA and CDR2 YSYEKL.

The chain is built from TRBV28 and TRBJ2-1, with D tentatively TRBD1 (6 bases). The germline V and J ends were trimmed by 5 bases and 1 base, with 12 bases remaining between them. The CDR3 has 15 residues. CDR1 is MDHEN, CDR2 SYDVKM, per germline. CDR3 loop: CASSKGELSYNEQFF. The CDR3 region has the DNA TGTGCCAGCAGTAAGGGGGAATTATCCTACAATGAGCAGTTCTTC. Full variable domain (missing parts from reference TRBV28 and TRBJ2-1): DVKVTQSSRYLVKRTGEKVFLECVQDMDHENMFWYRQDPGLGLRLIYFSYDVKMKEKGDIPEGYSVSREKKERFSLILESASTNQTSMYLCASSKGELSYNEQFFGPGTRLTVL.

The rearrangement joins TRBV4-3 to TRBJ1-1; 7 bases are shared with TRBD1. The CDR3 runs to 14 residues. Unmatched junction bases numbered 7, after V lost 3 bases and J lost 6 bases. Germline assignment: CDR1 LGHNA and CDR2 YSLEER. The CDR3, as DNA: TGCGCCAGCAGCCAGGGACGGAGGGGGCCTGAAGCTTTCTTT. This sequence encodes CASSQGRRGPEAFF.

The rearrangement uses TRBV29-1 and TRBJ1-2, with TRBD1 matching 8 bases. This CDR3 contains 14 residues. Unmatched junction bases numbered 7, after V lost 7 bases and J lost 0 bases. Germline CDR1 and CDR2: SQVTM and ANQGSEA. The CDR3 loop is CSAGQGAANYGYTF. The CDR3, as DNA: TGCAGCGCAGGACAGGGCGCGGCTAACTATGGCTACACCTTC.

This clone occurred once. The chain links TRBV6-6 to TRBJ1-3; no reliable D call. In germline, CDR1 is MNHNY, CDR2 SVGAGI (reference sequence). The CDR3 is made up of 14 amino acids. With 0 bases removed from V and 7 bases from J, the gap between germline ends came to 10 bases. The chain's CDR3 is CASSYSASWNTIYF. Written as DNA, the CDR3 is TGTGCCAGCAGTTACTCGGCCAGTTGGAACACCATATATTTT.

This chain uses TRBV18 with TRBJ2-5; D remains ambiguous. The CDR3 contains 12 residues. Trimming stripped 3 bases from V and 6 bases from J, with 8 bases between. Germline V gene lookup returns CDR1 KGHSH and CDR2 LQKENI. CDR3 sequence (DNA): TGTGCCAGCTCACCCCACTCGAAGACCCAGTACTTC. This codes for CASSPHSKTQYF.

The chain uses TRBV6-5 and TRBJ1-3; D unclear. The germline V and J ends were trimmed by 8 bases and 3 bases, with 14 bases remaining between them. This CDR3 is 14 amino acids long. Germline CDR1 is MNHEY and CDR2 is SVGAGI. The CDR3 nucleotides are TGTGCCAGCCGGGCGGGATTATTTGGAAACACCATATATTTT. Protein product: CASRAGLFGNTIYF.

The chain couples TRBV28 to TRBJ2-7; 9 bases are shared with TRBD1. Germline lookup yields CDR1 MDHEN and CDR2 SYDVKM. The CDR3 is made up of 17 amino acids. V was pared by 0 bases and J by 1 base, with 7 bases of the junction left unmatched. The CDR3 spells CASSLCMTGGLSYEQYF. The CDR3 DNA sequence: TGTGCCAGCAGTTTATGCATGACAGGGGGACTTTCCTACGAGCAGTACTTC.

V and J are TRBV5-6 and TRBJ2-7; 14 bases fit TRBD2. V dropped 5 bases and J dropped 2; count of bases not matched to a gene: 6. This CDR3 comprises 16 residues. CDR1 SGHDT and CDR2 YYEEEE come from the germline V gene. As DNA, the CDR3 is TGTGCCAGCAGTCCCGGACTAGCGGGAGGACCCTACGAGCAGTACTTC. Translation gives CASSPGLAGGPYEQYF.

The chain uses TRBV19 and TRBJ2-7; TRBD2 is a possible D gene (5 bases). The CDR3 sequence is 13 residues long. From germline, CDR1 is LNHDA and CDR2 SQIVND (reference sequence). V was trimmed by 10 bases and J by 2 bases, leaving 15 bases between them. DNA of the CDR3: TGTGCCACCACGGACTGGAATACCTACGAGCAGTACTTC. This codes for CATTDWNTYEQYF. The variable domain in full, completed from reference TRBV19 and TRBJ2-7, reads DGGITQSPKYLFRKEGQNVTLSCEQNLNHDAMYWYRQDPGQGLRLIYYSQIVNDFQKGDIAEGYSVSREKKESFPLTVTSAQKNPTAFYLCATTDWNTYEQYFGPGTRLTVT.